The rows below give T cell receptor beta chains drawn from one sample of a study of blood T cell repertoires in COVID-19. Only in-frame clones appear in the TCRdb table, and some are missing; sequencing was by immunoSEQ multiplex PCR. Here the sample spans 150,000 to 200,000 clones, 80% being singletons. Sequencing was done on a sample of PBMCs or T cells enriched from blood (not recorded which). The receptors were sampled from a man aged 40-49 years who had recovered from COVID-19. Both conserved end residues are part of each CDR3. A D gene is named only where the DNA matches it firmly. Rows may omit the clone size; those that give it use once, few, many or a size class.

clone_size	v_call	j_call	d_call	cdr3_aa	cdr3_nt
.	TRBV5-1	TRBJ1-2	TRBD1	CASSKARGTEFYGYTF	TGCGCCAGCAGCAAGGCACGCGGGACAGAGTTCTATGGCTACACCTTC
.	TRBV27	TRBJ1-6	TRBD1	CASRIGTGDNSPLHF	TGTGCCAGCAGGATCGGGACAGGTGATAATTCACCCCTCCACTTT
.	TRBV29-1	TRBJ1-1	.	CSVSYAGKAFF	TGCAGCGTTTCGTACGCGGGAAAAGCTTTCTTT
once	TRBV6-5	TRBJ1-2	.	CASSYLGGPTYYGYTF	TGTGCCAGCAGTTACCTCGGGGGGCCTACCTACTATGGCTACACCTTC
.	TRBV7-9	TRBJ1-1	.	CASSEQGTEAFF	TGTGCCAGCAGCGAGCAGGGGACTGAAGCTTTCTTT
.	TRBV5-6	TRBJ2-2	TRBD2	CASSLAIGGSAGELFF	TGTGCCAGCAGCTTGGCCATCGGGGGGAGCGCCGGGGAGCTGTTTTTT
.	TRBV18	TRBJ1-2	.	CASSPDSDYGYTF	TGTGCCAGCTCGCCGGACAGCGACTATGGCTACACCTTC
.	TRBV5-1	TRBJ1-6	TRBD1	CASSLGDRENSPLHF	TGCGCCAGCAGCTTGGGGGACAGGGAAAATTCACCCCTCCACTTT
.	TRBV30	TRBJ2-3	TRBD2	CAWSVGSGGGQADTQYF	TGTGCCTGGAGTGTAGGGTCGGGGGGTGGTCAAGCAGATACGCAGTATTTT
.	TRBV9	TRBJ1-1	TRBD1	CASSPGQGPGTEAFF	TGTGCCAGCAGCCCCGGACAGGGCCCGGGCACTGAAGCTTTCTTT
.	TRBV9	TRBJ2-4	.	CASSYLDSQDIQYF	TGTGCCAGCAGCTACCTTGACAGTCAGGACATTCAGTACTTC
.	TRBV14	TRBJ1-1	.	CASSQDRGTEAFF	TGTGCCAGCAGCCAAGATCGGGGAACTGAAGCTTTCTTT
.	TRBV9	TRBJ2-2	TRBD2	CASSVRLAGVTGELFF	TGTGCCAGCAGCGTAAGACTAGCGGGGGTCACCGGGGAGCTGTTTTTT
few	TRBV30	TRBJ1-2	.	CACSHRGPLHGYTF	TGTGCCTGTTCCCATCGCGGTCCTTTACATGGCTACACCTTC
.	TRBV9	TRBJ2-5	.	CASSVPGVETQYF	TGTGCCAGCAGCGTACCAGGGGTAGAGACCCAGTACTTC
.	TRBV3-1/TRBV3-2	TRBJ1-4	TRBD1	CASSQDWGQGPAGEKLFF	TGTGCCAGCAGCCAAGATTGGGGACAGGGACCGGCGGGTGAAAAACTGTTTTTT
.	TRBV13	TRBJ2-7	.	CASSLGTVSFSYEQYF	TGTGCCAGCAGCTTAGGGACAGTTTCCTTCTCCTACGAGCAGTACTTC
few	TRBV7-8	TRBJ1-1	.	CASNPGGADTEAFF	TGTGCCAGCAACCCGGGGGGGGCCGACACTGAAGCTTTCTTT